This T cell receptor beta chain was identified during a study of blood T cell repertoires in COVID-19. Background on the study: The study drew acute and convalescent COVID-19 samples from the United States, Italy and Spain. PBMCs, B-cell-depleted T cells, or T cells provided the cDNA or gDNA that made up the material.

Those enrolled in Seattle joined during active infection and were followed longitudinally afterward. In the authors' methods: Estimated nucleated cell counts came from reference gene primer amplification. Sequenced by immunoSEQ multiplex PCR; TCRdb stores in-frame clones only, minus some. D and trimming were read from the DNA, whereas the V and J calls and clone size are those reported in that table. The sample carries fewer than 250,000 clones, 92% recorded once. The CDR3 is 18 residues long. CDR1 is SNHLY, CDR2 FYNNEI, per germline. The V gene end was trimmed by 5 bases and the J gene end by 0 bases; junction bases not matched to a gene: 8.

This sequence was found in a man aged 30-40 years with COVID-19, enrolled during active disease. This sequence joins TRBV2 and TRBJ1-4; TRBD1 agrees at 11 bases. The sample was peripheral blood. CDR3 in amino acids: CASSYTGTGGATNEKLFF. CDR3 sequence (DNA): TGTGCCAGCAGTTACACCGGGACAGGGGGTGCAACTAATGAAAAACTGTTTTTT.